This T cell receptor (beta chain) was recorded in a study of T cell repertoires in cytomegalovirus infection. Across the whole study: CMV epitopes used comprised recently identified HLA-C-restricted ones and well-studied HLA-B-restricted ones. Based on public TCR beta signatures, there were indications of CMV infection and of a matching HLA type. Overall study results and limits: Cumulative public TCR beta family frequency identified carriers of CMV plus the relevant HLA.

This clonotype was seen a handful of times. Antigen specificity is unknown. The CDR3 is 12 amino acids. The trim removed 6 bases at V and 13 bases at J, leaving 9 bases unmatched. Per the germline V gene, CDR1 is MNHNY and CDR2 is SVGAGI (reference sequence). TCRdb used MiXCR to reprocess the reads, holding one entry per CDR3 protein. Here the sample spans approximately 310,000 distinct CDR3 sequences, roughly 25% being singletons. The TCR was taken from a human donor in good health (CMV status not recorded). Some clones in this sample may be carry-over from other donors' samples. V gene TRBV6-6 combines with J gene TRBJ2-1; 7 bases line up with TRBD2. Material: cultured PBMCs, obtained from culture after CMV antigen stimulation. The CDR3 protein is CASSSGRDYQFF. CDR3 in DNA: TGTGCCAGCAGCTCGGGGAGGGACTATCAGTTCTTC.